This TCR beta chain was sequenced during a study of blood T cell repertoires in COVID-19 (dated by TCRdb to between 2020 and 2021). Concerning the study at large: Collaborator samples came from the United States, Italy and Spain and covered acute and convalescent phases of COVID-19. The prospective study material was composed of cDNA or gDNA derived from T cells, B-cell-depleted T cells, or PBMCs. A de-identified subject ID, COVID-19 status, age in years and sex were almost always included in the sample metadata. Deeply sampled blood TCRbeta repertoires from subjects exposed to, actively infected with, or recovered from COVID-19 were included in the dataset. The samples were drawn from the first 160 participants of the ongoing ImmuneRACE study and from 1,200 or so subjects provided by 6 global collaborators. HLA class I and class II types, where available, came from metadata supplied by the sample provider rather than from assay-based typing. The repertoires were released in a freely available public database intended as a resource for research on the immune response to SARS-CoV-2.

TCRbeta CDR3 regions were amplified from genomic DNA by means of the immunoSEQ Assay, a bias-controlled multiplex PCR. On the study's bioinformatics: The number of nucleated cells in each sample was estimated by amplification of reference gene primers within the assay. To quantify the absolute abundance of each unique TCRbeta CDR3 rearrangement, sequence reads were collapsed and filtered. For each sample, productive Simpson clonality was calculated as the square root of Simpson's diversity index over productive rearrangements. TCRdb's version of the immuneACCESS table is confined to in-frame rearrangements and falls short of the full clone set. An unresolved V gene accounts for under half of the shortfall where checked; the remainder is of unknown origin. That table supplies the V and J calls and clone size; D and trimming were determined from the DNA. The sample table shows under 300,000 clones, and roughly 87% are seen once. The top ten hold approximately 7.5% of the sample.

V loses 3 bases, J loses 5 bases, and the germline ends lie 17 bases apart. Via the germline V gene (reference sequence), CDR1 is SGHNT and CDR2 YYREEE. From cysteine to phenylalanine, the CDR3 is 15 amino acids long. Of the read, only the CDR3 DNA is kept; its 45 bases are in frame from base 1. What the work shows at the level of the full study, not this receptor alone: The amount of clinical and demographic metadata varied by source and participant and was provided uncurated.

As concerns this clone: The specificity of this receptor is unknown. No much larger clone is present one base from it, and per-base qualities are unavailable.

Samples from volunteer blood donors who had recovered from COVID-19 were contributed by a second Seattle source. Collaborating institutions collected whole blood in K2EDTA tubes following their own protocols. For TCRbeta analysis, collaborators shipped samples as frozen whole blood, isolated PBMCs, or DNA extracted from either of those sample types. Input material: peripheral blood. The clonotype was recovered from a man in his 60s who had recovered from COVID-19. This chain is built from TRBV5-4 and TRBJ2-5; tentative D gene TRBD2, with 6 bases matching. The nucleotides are TGTGCCAGCAGCTGGAGGGGCAGAGAAGAGGAGACCCAGTACTTC. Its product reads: CASSWRGREEETQYF.